The present entry profiles one T cell receptor (beta chain) with its context. Its antigen target is currently unknown. With a much larger clone just one base away, this may be a read error. Naive CD8 T cell libraries were made from around 20,000 to 1,000,000 sorted cells using 10%, 30% or 50% of purified RNA. Naive CD8 T cells, defined as CD8+CD4-CCR7+CD45RA+, were FACS-sorted into RLT Plus buffer on a BD FACSAria II. Detection sensitivity was tested by spiking Jurkat RNA equal to roughly 9 TCR copies' worth into samples containing about 20,000-1,100,000 naive CD8 T cells. CD8 T cells were enriched using RosetteSep CD8+ T Cell Enrichment Cocktail and Ficoll-Paque, and the enriched cells then underwent ACK red cell lysis. Library preparation used PCR. The reads were generated on a NextSeq 500. Preparation of bulk TCR libraries followed a previously described approach, with the TCR primers listed in Table S5. The Qiagen AllPrep DNA/RNA kit was used to purify total RNA. Reads from multiple sequencing runs of the same library were pooled before analysis. From the authors' description of their analysis: Reads were retained only if their TCR constant sequence matched exactly, and those retained reads were trimmed to 150 nt and grouped according to their 12-nt molecular barcodes. Reads in each barcode group were sub-clustered using a 15% Levenshtein threshold, and a quality-weighted consensus sequence was built for each RNA molecule. Non-functional sequences were discarded, and so were lower-count sequences lying one edit away from another sequence. On the basis of fitting two negative binomial distributions, barcode sub-clusters with fewer than 20% of the maximum read count were discarded. TCRdb reran the public reads through fastp at Q25 and MiXCR, keeping productive beta chains. Rows merge per CDR3 protein into single entries with the most common DNA and genes. Here the V and J calls rest on TCRdb's processing, not on the authors' analysis. Present in this sample are roughly 320,000 distinct CDR3 sequences, roughly 24% of which were seen just once. The top ten constitute around 0.7% of the sample.

The cysteine opens and the phenylalanine closes a CDR3 of 14 amino acids. CDR3 DNA only is kept here, 42 bases in frame from base 1. CDR1 and CDR2 are read off the germline V gene (reference sequence) as MNHEY and SMNVEV. The data belong to a study of molecular identifiers for immune sequencing clone quantification (dated by TCRdb to 2016 to 2019). With respect to the entire study: For a replicate experiment, the RNA from either about 20,000 or 100,000 naive CD8 T cells was divided into five aliquots, and four of those aliquots went on to sequencing. The study was a methods study using CD8 T cells to benchmark molecular-identifier clustering-based TCR repertoire sequencing (MIDCIRS) and TCR RNA copy counting. What the authors observed across the whole study: Modeling indicated about three TCR RNA copies recovered per cell, compared with around 11 by digital PCR, which implies a capture efficiency of 25% to 35%. In CMV-specific effector cells, over 98% of molecules were held by clones above 20 RNA copies, whereas under 1% of molecules were held by such clones in naive cells. When barcode sub-clustering was omitted, TCR diversity was inflated by chimeric consensus sequences, with chimeras reaching as high as 47%. Highly expanded clone sizes could be underestimated if identical TCR molecules share a barcode. Even against a background of 750,000 to 1,000,000 naive CD8 T cells, spiked-in Jurkat TCR RNA amounting to a single cell's worth was reported to be detectable. The naive libraries included spiked-in Jurkat TCR RNA (about 9 copies' worth), and this Jurkat TCR RNA is not part of the donor repertoire.

The source of this sequence is a human donor in good health. Some libraries in this study had Jurkat cell RNA spiked in. What was sequenced was naive CD8+ T cells from blood, with Jurkat cell RNA spiked in. The sample's cell subset or site label, decoded: FACS-sorted CD8+CD4-CCR7+CD45RA+ naive T cells. Recombination joined TRBV27 with TRBJ2-7, and 8 junction bases match TRBD1. The nucleotide sequence is given as TGTGTCAGCAGATACAGGGGGGCAAGCTACGAGCAGTACTTC. This translates into CVSRYRGASYEQYF.